These 24 T cell receptor beta chains share one sample of origin, sequenced in a study of T-cell reconstitution after alpha-beta-depleted transplantation in children. Library preparation (for TCRbeta) was performed with unique molecular identifiers. TCRdb fed the PCR reads into MiXCR, producing one record per CDR3 protein. This sample carries about 230,000 distinct CDR3 sequences, about 9.6% of them seen once, and the ten largest clones take less than 6%. The material sequenced was PBMCs from the stem cell graft donor, taken from the stem cell graft. The origin of the receptors is a human donor who donated a stem cell graft to a child with SCID.

This clonotype came up many times. The chain couples TRBV13 to TRBJ1-1; D is perhaps TRBD1 (6 bases). Trimming took 3 bases from V and 3 from J, leaving 11 bases between them. CDR1 PRHDT and CDR2 FYEKMQ come from the germline V gene (reference sequence). The CDR3 spans 14 residues. The CDR3: CASSFTGAHTEAFF. The CDR3 DNA reads TGTGCCAGCAGCTTCACGGGGGCGCACACTGAAGCTTTCTTT.

Ten or more counts support this clonotype. The rearrangement uses TRBV28 and TRBJ2-7; D possibly corresponds to TRBD2 (6 bases). The CDR3 extends over 11 amino acids. Germline-derived CDR1 and CDR2 are MDHEN and SYDVKM. Trimming shortened V by 7 bases and J by 3 bases, and 7 bases separated the two germline ends. CDR3 protein: CASKAGYEQYF. The CDR3 DNA follows: TGTGCCAGCAAAGCGGGCTACGAGCAGTACTTC.

This clonotype was counted at least ten times. J is TRBJ2-5 and V is TRBV20-1; D possibly corresponds to TRBD2 (6 bases). CDR3 size: 16 residues. The germline CDR1 and CDR2 sequences are DFQATT and SNEGSKA (reference sequence). Trimming shortened V by 6 bases and J by 2 bases, and 22 bases separated the two germline ends. CDR3 region: CSAKDSSEVGQETQYF. The CDR3 region has the DNA TGCAGTGCAAAAGACTCTAGCGAGGTGGGGCAAGAGACCCAGTACTTC.

This clonotype has a count of ten or more. The chain links TRBV13 to TRBJ2-7; D unclear. Germline CDR1 is PRHDT and CDR2 is FYEKMQ (reference sequence). Trimming cost V 4 bases and J 3 bases, with 4 bases left between them. The CDR3 totals 11 residues. CDR3 DNA sequence: TGTGCCAGCAGCTCCCTCTACGAGCAGTACTTC. As protein: CASSSLYEQYF. Looking up the rest from reference TRBV13 and TRBJ2-7 gives the full variable domain: AAGVIQSPRHLIKEKRETATLKCYPIPRHDTVYWYQQGPGQDPQFLISFYEKMQSDKGSIPDRFSAQQFSDYHSELNMSSLELGDSALYFCASSSLYEQYFGPGTRLTVT.

This clonotype came up once. Just one base apart from a much larger clone, this may be a read error. The chain recombines TRBV5-1 with TRBJ2-5; no clear D. Germline V gives CDR1 SGHRS, CDR2 YFSETQ. This CDR3 spans 14 amino acids. The chain's CDR3 is CASSLAVPAESQYF. CDR3 coding DNA: TGCGCCAGCAGCTTGGCGGTTCCGGCGGAGAGCCAGTACTTC. The full variable domain, with the rest looked up from reference TRBV5-1 and TRBJ2-5, is KAGVTQTPRYLIKTRGQQVTLSCSPISGHRSVSWYQQTPGQGLQFLFEYFSETQRNKGNFPGRFSGRQFSNSRSEMNVSTLELGDSALYLCASSLAVPAESQYFGPGTRLLVL.

This clonotype was seen many times. The V and J genes are TRBV20-1 and TRBJ2-3, with 12 bases matching TRBD2. CDR1 and CDR2 (germline): DFQATT, SNEGSKA (reference sequence). The CDR3 runs to 17 residues. Germline trimming cut 3 bases from V and 0 bases from J; bases unmatched to any gene: 7. The CDR3 is CSASKASGGVSTDTQYF. CDR3 nucleotides: TGCAGTGCTAGCAAGGCTAGCGGGGGGGTTAGCACAGATACGCAGTATTTT.

The V call is TRBV6-4, the J call TRBJ1-1, with 9 bases aligning to TRBD1. The V segment lost 6 bases and the J segment 3 bases; nucleotides outside the gene matches: 5. This CDR3 spans 14 amino acids. Germline loops: CDR1 MRHNA, CDR2 SNTAGT. CDR3 sequence reads: CASSADRGDTEAFF. CDR3 DNA: TGTGCCAGCAGCGCCGACAGGGGGGACACTGAAGCTTTCTTT.

This clonotype occurred many times. The chain carries TRBV7-2 and TRBJ2-3; D may match TRBD1 or TRBD2 (5 bases each). The germline gives CDR1 SGHTA, CDR2 FQGNSA. V lost 8 bases, J lost 2 bases, and 17 bases lay in between. The CDR3 runs 15 residues. The CDR3: CASEGWGYSTDTQYF. As DNA, the CDR3 is TGTGCCAGCGAGGGATGGGGCTACTCCACAGATACGCAGTATTTT.

The rearrangement joins TRBV5-1 to TRBJ1-1, with 9 bases that match TRBD1. Trimming took 7 bases from V and 8 from J; bases not matched to a gene: 18. The CDR3 is 16 amino acids. From germline, CDR1 is SGHRS and CDR2 YFSETQ. CDR3: CASRTGGVRDGLEAFF. The CDR3 DNA reads TGCGCCAGCCGAACAGGGGGCGTCCGTGACGGTCTAGAAGCTTTCTTT.

This clonotype was seen repeatedly, ten times or more. This sequence joins TRBV25-1 and TRBJ2-1; TRBD2 matches at 9 bases. Germline values: CDR1 MGHDK, CDR2 SYGVNS. This CDR3 has 16 amino acids. Losses at the gene ends were 8 bases for V and 4 bases for J; bases not matched to a gene: 12. CDR3 nucleotides: TGTGCCAGCCGTTACCTAGCGGGGTCCGTATACAATGAGCAGTTCTTC. Translated: CASRYLAGSVYNEQFF.

This clonotype was counted at least ten times. The CDR3 coding sequence is TGTGCCAGCAGTTTAAGGCAGGGAGTTATTGGTACAGATACGCAGTATTTT. The encoded protein is CASSLRQGVIGTDTQYF. The chain joins TRBV27 to TRBJ2-3; D assignment may be TRBD1 or TRBD2 (5 bases each). The ends were cut back, 2 bases at V and 3 bases at J, with 18 bases in the middle. Looked up from germline, CDR1 is MNHEY and CDR2 is SMNVEV (reference sequence). This CDR3 contains 17 residues.

In this sample, this clonotype turned up many times. The chain has TRBV5-1 and TRBJ2-1, with no clear D. Trimming shortened V by 0 bases and J by 2 bases, and 6 bases separated the two germline ends. The CDR3 length is 14 residues. Germline V gives CDR1 SGHRS, CDR2 YFSETQ. CDR3 in amino acids: CASSLGLAYNEQFF. The CDR3 region has the DNA TGCGCCAGCAGCTTGGGCCTAGCCTACAATGAGCAGTTCTTC.

This clonotype was observed at least ten times. The CDR3 region has the DNA TGCGCCAGCAGCCCCGATATCGTGTGGTCAGATACGCAGTATTTT. Translated: CASSPDIVWSDTQYF. The genes are TRBV5-1 and TRBJ2-3; D remains ambiguous. Germline V CDR1 and CDR2: SGHRS, YFSETQ. The V end lost 4 bases, the J end lost 4 bases, and 16 bases lay between the germline ends. This CDR3 is built from 15 residues.

This clonotype showed up many times. The rearrangement links TRBV4-2 to TRBJ2-1; no definite D call. The CDR3 contains 12 residues. V was trimmed by 0 bases and J by 12 bases, leaving 9 bases between them. CDR1 is LGHNA and CDR2 is YNFKEQ in the germline V gene. CDR3 bases: TGTGCCAGCAGCCAAGAACGGGCAGTGCAGTTCTTC. Amino acid sequence: CASSQERAVQFF.

At least ten counts were recorded for this clonotype. The chain is built from TRBV20-1 and TRBJ2-5, with 8 nucleotides matching TRBD2. V lost 5 bases and J lost 4; bases outside the gene matches: 9. The CDR3 has 14 amino acids. The V gene's germline CDR1 is DFQATT and CDR2 SNEGSKA (reference sequence). The CDR3 DNA reads as TGCAGTGCTCAGATGAGCGGGGGACCAGAGACCCAGTACTTC. The encoded protein is CSAQMSGGPETQYF.

The rearrangement uses TRBV20-1 and TRBJ2-7; maybe TRBD2 (5 bases). Germline-derived CDR1 and CDR2 are DFQATT and SNEGSKA (reference sequence). The CDR3 runs to 17 residues. The V end was cut by 2 bases, the J end by 0 bases, with 20 bases between. Here the CDR3 DNA reads TGCAGTGCTAGATCCCGGGGTCCAAGGCTAGTCTCCTACGAGCAGTACTTC. It codes for CSARSRGPRLVSYEQYF.

This clonotype was counted a single time. A much larger clonotype is one base distant, so this may be a read error. The chain combines TRBV5-1 with TRBJ2-1; no definite D call. CDR1 is SGHRS, CDR2 YFSETQ, per germline. This CDR3 has 14 residues. Between the trimmed V and J ends, which lost 0 bases and 10 bases, there was a span of 14 bases. Here the CDR3 reads CASSLAEGKVEQFF. The CDR3 nucleotides read TGCGCCAGCAGCTTGGCGGAAGGGAAAGTCGAGCAGTTCTTC. Full variable domain (outside the CDR3, taken from reference TRBV5-1 and TRBJ2-1): KAGVTQTPRYLIKTRGQQVTLSCSPISGHRSVSWYQQTPGQGLQFLFEYFSETQRNKGNFPGRFSGRQFSNSRSEMNVSTLELGDSALYLCASSLAEGKVEQFFGPGTRLTVL.

This clonotype was detected many times. The J gene is TRBJ1-1, the V gene TRBV12-3 or TRBV12-4; TRBD1 might be the D (6 bases). CDR3 size: 17 residues. Trimming took off 9 bases at V and 1 base at J, with 24 bases between the two ends. CDR3 in amino acids: CASREFTFTGRNTEAFF. CDR3 nucleotides: TGTGCCAGTCGGGAGTTCACCTTTACAGGGAGGAACACTGAAGCTTTCTTT.

This clonotype was recorded at least ten times. This rearrangement joins TRBV2 to TRBJ2-1; 7 nucleotides line up with TRBD2. The trim removed 4 bases at V and 4 bases at J, leaving 4 bases unmatched. Germline CDR1 SNHLY, CDR2 FYNNEI. The length of the CDR3 is 14 residues. In DNA, the CDR3 is TGTGCCAGCAGTGGGCTAGCGGTTTACAATGAGCAGTTCTTC. It codes for CASSGLAVYNEQFF.

This clonotype was seen many times. The chain combines TRBV3-1 with TRBJ2-7, with D perhaps matching TRBD1 (6 bases). The CDR3 length is 17 residues. Trimming took 1 base from V and 3 from J, leaving 19 bases between them. Germline V gives CDR1 LGHDT, CDR2 YNNKEL (reference sequence). The CDR3 DNA follows: TGTGCCAGCAGCCAAGCCCGGGGTCTCCGGGACAACTACGAGCAGTACTTC. It yields the protein CASSQARGLRDNYEQYF.

The V gene is TRBV7-2, the J gene TRBJ2-5; D is perhaps TRBD2 (5 bases). Germline V lookup: CDR1 SGHTA, CDR2 FQGNSA. Trimming took off 5 bases at V and 2 bases at J, with 15 bases between the two ends. The CDR3 covers 15 residues. CDR3 bases: TGTGCCAGCAGCCCCGGGATCGTTGGGCAAGAGACCCAGTACTTC. Its translation is CASSPGIVGQETQYF.

There are many counts of this clonotype. The chain carries TRBV9 and TRBJ2-3; 10 bases map to TRBD1. Germline V gene sequence: CDR1 SGDLS, CDR2 YYNGEE. The CDR3 extends over 19 amino acids. V trimming: 4 bases; J trimming: 0 bases; junction bases outside the gene matches: 14. The CDR3 DNA sequence: TGTGCCAGCAGCTTGCGGGACAGGGGCGATTTTCTGAGCACAGATACGCAGTATTTT. This translates into CASSLRDRGDFLSTDTQYF. The full variable domain, its missing parts supplied by reference TRBV9 and TRBJ2-3, is DSGVTQTPKHLITATGQRVTLRCSPRSGDLSVYWYQQSLDQGLQFLIQYYNGEERAKGNILERFSAQQFPDLHSELNLSSLELGDSALYFCASSLRDRGDFLSTDTQYFGPGTRLTVL.

In this sample, this clonotype turned up many times. V gene TRBV20-1 combines with J gene TRBJ1-5, with D unresolved. This CDR3 has 15 residues. Germline lookup yields CDR1 DFQATT and CDR2 SNEGSKA (reference sequence). Trimming removed 5 bases from V and 0 bases from J, with 14 bases in between. DNA for the CDR3: TGCAGTGCTCCGGGCGCGGGCCATAGCAATCAGCCCCAGCATTTT. Protein: CSAPGAGHSNQPQHF.

This clonotype was picked up many times. The chain employs TRBV5-4 and TRBJ2-1; D is uncertain. V gave up 0 bases and J gave up 3 bases, with 13 bases separating them. The CDR3 sequence is 16 residues long. CDR1 is SGHNT and CDR2 is YYREEE in the germline V gene (reference sequence). The CDR3 coding sequence is TGTGCCAGCAGCTTGGGGTCGGGTGGGAACTACAATGAGCAGTTCTTC. This codes for CASSLGSGGNYNEQFF.